This is a list of T cell receptor beta chains from one sample in a study of T cell responses to AZD1222 COVID-19 vaccine. The assay was immunoSEQ multiplex PCR, and TCRdb's table has in-frame clones only and misses some. The sample includes under 150,000 clones, approximately 90% seen only once; the top ten take about a tenth. Source: peripheral blood, taken 28 days after the second AZD1222 dose. The receptors derive from an adult who received the AZD1222 COVID-19 vaccine. CDR3s leave out the opening cysteine and the closing phenylalanine or tryptophan.

v_gene,CDR3aa
TRBV27,ASSLAWSRGGYGYT
TRBV19,ASSSSTHRGGANVLT
TRBV28,ASSLAIQPQH
TRBV6-4,ASRATGSGNSPLH
TRBV19,ASSPPPGHLNQPQH
TRBV4-2,ASSPTSGGAETQY
TRBV6-5,ASGKGGMGAF
TRBV11-2,ASSLLGSVNGEQF
TRBV14,ASSQAPGSLYT
TRBV5-6,ASSGYLGENIQY
TRBV5-1,ASSLEGRSYEQY
TRBV6-5,ASSYSGIGNTEAF
TRBV5-4,ASSRGGSNQPQH
TRBV28,ATEAGFGYT
TRBV2,ASSTASRNNEQF
TRBV6-1,ASSEHVRGEPLH
TRBV7-9,ASSPRDRAHTIY
TRBV6-5,AIYYSGYT
TRBV6-6,ASSYSIMGGEGYT
TRBV27,ASSYARGYGYT
TRBV7-9,ASRALSGSSYEQY
TRBV27,ASSLSSGRANYGYT
TRBV10-3,AISPGTTYDGYT
TRBV3-1/TRBV3-2,ASSQPGTGGLGELF
TRBV29-1,SVVLARAGDQETQY
TRBV10-3,AISTGGADSPLH
TRBV27,ASSLLQGEGQPQH
TRBV5-5,ASSLVVSGANVLT
TRBV6-5,ACGGRNEQF
TRBV30,AWSGGPGANVLT
TRBV6-1,ASSFPGRGDYGYT
TRBV19,ATTGGLNTGELF
TRBV2,ASSEVRGGQPQH
TRBV9,ASSPRRGQGLRFSPLH
TRBV13,ASSLDSREQY
TRBV5-5,ASSWDRDRNSPLH
TRBV4-1,ASSQDPLAGGPGANVLT
TRBV20-1,SASGGAGSAGANVLT
TRBV6-5,ASSYHRDNSPLH
TRBV29-1,SVERPEASEQY
TRBV19,ASSIGGQDLYT
TRBV5-1,ASSSSSADEQF
TRBV28,ASSQGPTDTQY
TRBV15,ATSRTSDNEQF
TRBV14,ASSHNPGRVLLGNQPQH
TRBV9,ASSVLAEGGYGYT
TRBV7-2,ASSLPINTEAF
TRBV11-2,ASSFRDAVPEAF
TRBV7-2,ASSRPKSGQGGNYGYT
TRBV7-6,ASSLALGVASKGNEQF